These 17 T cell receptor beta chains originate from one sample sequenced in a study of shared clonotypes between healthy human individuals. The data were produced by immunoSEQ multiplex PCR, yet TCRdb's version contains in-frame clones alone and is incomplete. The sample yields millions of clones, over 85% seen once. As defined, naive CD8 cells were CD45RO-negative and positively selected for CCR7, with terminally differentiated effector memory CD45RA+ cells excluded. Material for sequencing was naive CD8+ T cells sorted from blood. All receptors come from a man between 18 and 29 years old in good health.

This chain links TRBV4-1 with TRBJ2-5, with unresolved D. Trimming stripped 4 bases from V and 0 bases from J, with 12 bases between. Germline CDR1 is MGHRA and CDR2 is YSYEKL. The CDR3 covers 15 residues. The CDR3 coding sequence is TGCGCCAGCAGCCGCCTTACAGAAAACCAAGAGACCCAGTACTTC. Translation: CASSRLTENQETQYF.

CDR3 bases: TGCGCCAGCAGTGAGTGGGCGCCCACAGATACGCAGTATTTT. Translation: CASSEWAPTDTQYF. V is TRBV10-1 and J is TRBJ2-3, with no clear D. The CDR3 is 14 residues long. The V and J ends lost 1 base and 2 bases respectively, with 7 bases between them. Germline lookup yields CDR1 WNHNN and CDR2 SYGVQD (reference sequence).

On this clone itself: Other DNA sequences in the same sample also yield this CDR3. The CDR3 DNA sequence: TGTGCCAGCATTAACACTGAAGCTTTCTTT. Its protein is CASINTEAFF. The chain links TRBV6-1 to TRBJ1-1; D is undetermined. The CDR3 sequence is 10 residues long. The V gene lost 7 bases and the J gene lost 2 bases, with 2 bases spanning the gap. CDR1 is MNHNS, CDR2 SASEGT, per germline.

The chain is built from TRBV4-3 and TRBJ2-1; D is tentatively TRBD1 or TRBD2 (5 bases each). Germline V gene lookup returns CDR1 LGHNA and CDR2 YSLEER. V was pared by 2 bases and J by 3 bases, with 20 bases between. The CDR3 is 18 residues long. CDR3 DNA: TGCGCCAGCAGCCAAATACTCCCGATTGGGGGTAACTACAATGAGCAGTTCTTC. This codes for CASSQILPIGGNYNEQFF.

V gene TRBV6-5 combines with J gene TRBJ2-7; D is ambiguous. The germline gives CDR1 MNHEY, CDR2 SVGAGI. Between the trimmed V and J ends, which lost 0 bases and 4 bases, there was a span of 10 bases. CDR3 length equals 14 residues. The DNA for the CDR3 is TGTGCCAGCAGTTACTCGACACAGACATACGAGCAGTACTTC. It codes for CASSYSTQTYEQYF.

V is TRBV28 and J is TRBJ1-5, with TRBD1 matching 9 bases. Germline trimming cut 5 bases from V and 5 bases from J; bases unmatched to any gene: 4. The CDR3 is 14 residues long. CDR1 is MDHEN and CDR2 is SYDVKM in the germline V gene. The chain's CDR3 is CASSPRDRDQPQHF. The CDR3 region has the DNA TGTGCCAGCAGTCCCCGGGACAGGGATCAGCCCCAGCATTTT.

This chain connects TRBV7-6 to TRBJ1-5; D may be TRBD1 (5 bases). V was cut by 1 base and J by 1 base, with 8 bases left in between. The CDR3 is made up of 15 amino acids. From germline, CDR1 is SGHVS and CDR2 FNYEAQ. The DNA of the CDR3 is TGTGCCAGCAGCTTAGATTCAGGGAGCAATCAGCCCCAGCATTTT. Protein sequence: CASSLDSGSNQPQHF.

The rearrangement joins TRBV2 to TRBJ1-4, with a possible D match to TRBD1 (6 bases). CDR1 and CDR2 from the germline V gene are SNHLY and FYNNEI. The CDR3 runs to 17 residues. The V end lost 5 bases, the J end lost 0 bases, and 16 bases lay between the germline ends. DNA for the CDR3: TGTGCCAGCAGTCCAGGGACATGGGGAGCAACTAATGAAAAACTGTTTTTT. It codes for CASSPGTWGATNEKLFF.

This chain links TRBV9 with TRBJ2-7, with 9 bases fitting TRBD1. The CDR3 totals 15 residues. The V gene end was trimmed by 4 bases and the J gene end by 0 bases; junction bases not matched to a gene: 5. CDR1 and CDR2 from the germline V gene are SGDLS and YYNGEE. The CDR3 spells CASSNPGQGSYEQYF. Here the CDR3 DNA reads TGTGCCAGCAGCAACCCGGGACAGGGCTCCTACGAGCAGTACTTC.

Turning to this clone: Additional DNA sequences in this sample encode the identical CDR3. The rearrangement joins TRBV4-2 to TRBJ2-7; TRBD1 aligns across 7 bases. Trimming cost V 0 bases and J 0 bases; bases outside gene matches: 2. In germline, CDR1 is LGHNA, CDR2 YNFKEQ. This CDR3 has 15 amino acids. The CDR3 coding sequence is TGTGCCAGCAGCCAAGACCCAGGGGGCTCCTACGAGCAGTACTTC. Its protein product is CASSQDPGGSYEQYF.

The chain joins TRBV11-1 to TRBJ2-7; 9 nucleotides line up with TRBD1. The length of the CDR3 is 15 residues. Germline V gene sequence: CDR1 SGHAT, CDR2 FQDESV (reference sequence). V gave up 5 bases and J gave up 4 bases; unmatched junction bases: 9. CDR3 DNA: TGTGCCAGCAGCCGACCCGGACAGGGGAGATACGAGCAGTACTTC. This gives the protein CASSRPGQGRYEQYF.

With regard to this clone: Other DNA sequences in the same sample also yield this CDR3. The CDR3 DNA follows: TGTGCCAGCAGTTTGACCCAACAGGGGACAGGAGCCTACGAGCAGTACTTC. Encoded protein: CASSLTQQGTGAYEQYF. The chain employs TRBV27 and TRBJ2-7; TRBD1 matches at 8 bases. The V segment lost 3 bases and the J segment 2 bases; nucleotides outside the gene matches: 12. There are 17 residues in the CDR3. The germline V gene encodes CDR1 MNHEY and CDR2 SMNVEV (reference sequence).

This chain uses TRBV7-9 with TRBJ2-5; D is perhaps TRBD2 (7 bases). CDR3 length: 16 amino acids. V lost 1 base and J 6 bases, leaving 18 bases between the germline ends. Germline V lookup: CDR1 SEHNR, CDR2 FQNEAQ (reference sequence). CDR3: CASSLDPRGGAKTQYF. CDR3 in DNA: TGTGCCAGCAGCTTAGATCCCCGAGGGGGGGCGAAGACCCAGTACTTC.

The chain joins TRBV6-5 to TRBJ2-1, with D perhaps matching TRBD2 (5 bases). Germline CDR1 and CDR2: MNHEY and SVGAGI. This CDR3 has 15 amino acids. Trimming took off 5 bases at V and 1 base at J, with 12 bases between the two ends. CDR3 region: CASSPAVTSYNEQFF. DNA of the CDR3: TGTGCCAGCAGTCCAGCGGTCACTTCCTACAATGAGCAGTTCTTC.

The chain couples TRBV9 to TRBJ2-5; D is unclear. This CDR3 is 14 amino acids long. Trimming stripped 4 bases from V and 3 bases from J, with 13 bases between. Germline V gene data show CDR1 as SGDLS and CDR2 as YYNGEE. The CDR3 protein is CASSPPTIEETQYF. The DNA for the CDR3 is TGTGCCAGCAGCCCTCCGACAATAGAAGAGACCCAGTACTTC.

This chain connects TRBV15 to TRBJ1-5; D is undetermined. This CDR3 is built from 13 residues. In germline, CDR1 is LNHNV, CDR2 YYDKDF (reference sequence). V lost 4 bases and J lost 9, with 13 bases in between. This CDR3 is CATSKAIDRPQHF. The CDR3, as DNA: TGTGCCACCAGCAAGGCGATCGACCGGCCCCAGCATTTT.

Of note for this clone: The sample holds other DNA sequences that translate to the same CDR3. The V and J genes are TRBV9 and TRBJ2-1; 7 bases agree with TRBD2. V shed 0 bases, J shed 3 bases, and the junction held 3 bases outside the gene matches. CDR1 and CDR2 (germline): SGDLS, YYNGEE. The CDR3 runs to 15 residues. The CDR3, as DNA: TGTGCCAGCAGCGTAGGAGTAGCGGGCTACAATGAGCAGTTCTTC. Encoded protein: CASSVGVAGYNEQFF.